The T cell receptor beta chain under discussion was sequenced for a study of identical twins. Healthy Caucasians, and only they, were the donors. CDR3 length: 15 amino acids. Trimming left V 3 bases short and J 3 bases short, with 18 bases between. The germline V gene has CDR1 DFQATT and CDR2 SNEGSKA (reference sequence). MiXCR, run by TCRdb on the 5' RACE reads, gives a single entry per CDR3 protein. The sample contains 400,000 to 500,000 distinct CDR3 sequences, about 18% of which appear only once. Broader study findings: Low generation-probability sequences were in excess among twin-shared out-of-frame alpha sequences. Zero-insertion results could be subject to partial confounding by invariant MAIT and iNKT cells.

With respect to this clonotype: Antigen specificity is unknown.

Sequencing was done on a sample of naive T cells sorted from blood. The sequence came from a man aged 45 to 65 in good health. The V gene is TRBV20-1, the J gene TRBJ2-7; D may be TRBD2 (5 bases). CDR3 in amino acids: CSASLLEATNYEQYF. The CDR3 region has the DNA TGCAGTGCTAGCCTCCTGGAGGCGACGAACTACGAGCAGTACTTC.